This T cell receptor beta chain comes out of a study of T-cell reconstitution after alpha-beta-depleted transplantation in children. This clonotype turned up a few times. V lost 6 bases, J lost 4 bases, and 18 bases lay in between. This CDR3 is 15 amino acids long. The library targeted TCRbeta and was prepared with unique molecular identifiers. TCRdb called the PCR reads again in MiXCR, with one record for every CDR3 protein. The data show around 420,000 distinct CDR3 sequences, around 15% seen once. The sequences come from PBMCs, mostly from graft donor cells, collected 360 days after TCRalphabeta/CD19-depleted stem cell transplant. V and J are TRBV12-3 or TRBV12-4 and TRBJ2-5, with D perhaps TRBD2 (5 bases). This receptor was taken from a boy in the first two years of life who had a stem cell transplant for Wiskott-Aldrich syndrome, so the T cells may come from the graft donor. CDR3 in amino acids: CASSRGPLRAETQYF. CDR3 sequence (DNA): TGTGCCAGCAGCCGAGGACCTCTGAGGGCAGAGACCCAGTACTTC.